This T cell receptor (beta chain) was recorded in a study of cytomegalovirus exposure and HLA in healthy donors. V shed 4 bases, J shed 5 bases, and the junction held 4 bases outside the gene matches. The germline V gene encodes CDR1 MNHEY and CDR2 SMNVEV (reference sequence). This CDR3 contains 13 residues. Broader study findings: The only immune exposure information that was available was CMV serostatus. Analysis performed later found roughly 17,000 TCR beta sequences associated with HLA alleles at 0.05 false discovery rate.

The study ran its PCR with 60 Vbeta and 13 Jbeta primers. In the source study's methods: Among the unique TCR beta chains that a later analysis counted, around 82 million in all, 10 million to 14 million were shared. The protocol was immunoSEQ multiplex PCR, while the TCRdb copy is restricted to in-frame clones and leaves out a portion. D and trimming come from the DNA, and the V and J calls and clone size come from that table. The repertoire includes under 140,000 clones, roughly 78% of them detected once, and under 1.5% sits in the top ten. In the case of this clone: Its antigen is not identified.

This chain links TRBV27 with TRBJ1-2, with 7 bases lining up with TRBD1. This TCR was recovered from a woman in her thirties in good health and CMV-seronegative. Sequenced: PBMCs. The CDR3 DNA follows: TGTGCCAGCAGTTCGACAGGGAGTTATGGCTACACCTTC. It specifies CASSSTGSYGYTF.